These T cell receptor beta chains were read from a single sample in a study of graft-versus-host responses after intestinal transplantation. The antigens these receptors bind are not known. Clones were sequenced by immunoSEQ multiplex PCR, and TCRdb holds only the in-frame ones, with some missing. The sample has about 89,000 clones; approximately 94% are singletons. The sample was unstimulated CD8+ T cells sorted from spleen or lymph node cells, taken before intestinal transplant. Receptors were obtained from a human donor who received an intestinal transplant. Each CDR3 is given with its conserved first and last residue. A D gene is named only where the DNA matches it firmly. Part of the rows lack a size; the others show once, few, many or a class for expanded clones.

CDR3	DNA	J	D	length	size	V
CASSDMTGGNGYTF	TGCGCCAGCAGTGACATGACAGGGGGCAATGGCTACACCTTC	TRBJ1-2	TRBD1	14	-	TRBV10-2
CSVGDNSGNTIYF	TGCAGCGTTGGAGACAACTCTGGAAACACCATATATTTT	TRBJ1-3	-	13	-	TRBV29-1
CASRSTYNEQFF	TGTGCCAGTAGGTCGACTTACAATGAGCAGTTCTTC	TRBJ2-1	-	12	-	TRBV19
CASSPDRAVTPLHF	TGTGCCAGCAGCCCGGACAGGGCGGTGACACCCCTCCACTTT	TRBJ1-6	TRBD1	14	-	TRBV9
CASKASGAGEQFF	TGTGCCAGCAAGGCTAGCGGGGCAGGTGAGCAGTTCTTC	TRBJ2-1	TRBD2	13	once	TRBV6-5
CASSPRGRDTEAFF	TGTGCCAGCTCACCACGAGGCCGGGACACTGAAGCTTTCTTT	TRBJ1-1	-	14	-	TRBV18
CAWEGVTEAFF	TGTGCCTGGGAAGGGGTCACTGAAGCTTTCTTT	TRBJ1-1	-	11	-	TRBV30
CASSSADREPMNTEAFF	TGTGCCAGTAGTTCGGCGGACAGGGAACCCATGAACACTGAAGCTTTCTTT	TRBJ1-1	TRBD1	17	-	TRBV19
CASRGGYLNEQFF	TGCGCCAGCAGGGGGGGTTATCTCAATGAGCAGTTCTTC	TRBJ2-1	-	13	-	TRBV4-3
CASSEFAGGGTEAFF	TGCGCCAGCAGCGAATTCGCAGGGGGCGGCACTGAAGCTTTCTTT	TRBJ1-1	TRBD1	15	-	TRBV4-3
CASSLAGGINIQYF	TGTGCCAGCAGTTTGGCAGGGGGTATTAACATTCAGTACTTC	TRBJ2-4	TRBD1	14	-	TRBV27
CASSLGVDPNYGYTF	TGTGCCAGCAGCTTAGGTGTAGATCCAAACTATGGCTACACCTTC	TRBJ1-2	-	15	-	TRBV7-9
CASSPTGGPDNEQFF	TGTGCCAGCAGCCCGACGGGGGGGCCCGACAATGAGCAGTTCTTC	TRBJ2-1	TRBD2	15	-	TRBV7-9
CASSLGLGQDYGYTF	TGCGCCAGCAGCCTGGGGCTGGGCCAGGACTATGGCTACACCTTC	TRBJ1-2	-	15	-	TRBV5-1
CASSYPRYSGNTIYF	TGTGCCAGCAGTTACCCCAGGTACTCTGGAAACACCATATATTTT	TRBJ1-3	-	15	few	TRBV6-9
CASSLKDRASVANVLTF	TGTGCCAGCAGCTTAAAGGACAGGGCGTCGGTGGCCAACGTCCTGACTTTC	TRBJ2-6	TRBD1	17	-	TRBV11-3
CATSRIRDNEQFF	TGTGCCACCAGCAGGATTCGAGACAATGAGCAGTTCTTC	TRBJ2-1	-	13	-	TRBV15
CASSLGAGSEQYF	TGTGCCAGCAGCTTGGGGGCCGGAAGCGAGCAGTACTTC	TRBJ2-7	-	13	-	TRBV7-9
CASSLSRVLSYEQYF	TGTGCCAGCAGCTTATCCAGGGTCCTATCCTACGAGCAGTACTTC	TRBJ2-7	-	15	-	TRBV7-2
CAWSSTSGVQQETQYF	TGTGCCTGGAGCTCGACTAGCGGGGTACAACAAGAGACCCAGTACTTC	TRBJ2-5	TRBD2	16	-	TRBV30
CASSLTSGGAIDTQYF	TGTGCCAGCAGCCTGACTAGCGGGGGGGCAATAGATACGCAGTATTTT	TRBJ2-3	TRBD2	16	-	TRBV7-2
CASRPGTALQETQYF	TGTGCCAGCAGACCTGGGACAGCCCTCCAAGAGACCCAGTACTTC	TRBJ2-5	TRBD1	15	-	TRBV27
CASSPRGPTYEQYF	TGTGCCAGCAGCCCCAGGGGGCCGACCTACGAGCAGTACTTC	TRBJ2-7	TRBD1	14	-	TRBV14
CASSYPRDRPGAQETQYF	TGCGCCAGCAGCTATCCCCGGGACAGGCCAGGGGCCCAAGAGACCCAGTACTTC	TRBJ2-5	TRBD1	18	-	TRBV5-1
CASSIPVSNQPQHF	TGTGCCAGTAGTATTCCCGTCAGCAATCAGCCCCAGCATTTT	TRBJ1-5	-	14	once	TRBV19
CASSFKVDRNEQYF	TGTGCCAGCAGCTTTAAGGTTGACAGGAACGAGCAGTACTTC	TRBJ2-7	-	14	once	TRBV7-8
CASSSAVLAGGQNTGELFF	TGTGCCAGCAGCTCGGCGGTCCTAGCGGGGGGGCAGAACACCGGGGAGCTGTTTTTT	TRBJ2-2	TRBD2	19	-	TRBV7-9
CASSLAGGGAYNEQFF	TGTGCCAGCAGCTTAGCAGGCGGGGGGGCCTACAATGAGCAGTTCTTC	TRBJ2-1	TRBD2	16	once	TRBV7-9
CASSVGGALAGELFF	TGTGCCAGCAGCGTTGGGGGGGCCCTAGCCGGGGAGCTGTTTTTT	TRBJ2-2	-	15	-	TRBV9
CVSSQGGQDPLHF	TGCGTCAGCAGCCAGGGGGGGCAGGATCCCCTCCACTTT	TRBJ1-6	TRBD1	13	-	TRBV4-1
CASSLRGFQETQYF	TGTGCCAGCAGCCTCCGAGGGTTCCAAGAGACCCAGTACTTC	TRBJ2-5	-	14	once	TRBV7-7
CASSQYIYSYEQYF	TGCGCCAGCAGCCAGTACATTTACTCCTACGAGCAGTACTTC	TRBJ2-7	-	14	-	TRBV4-3
CATSNQGTEQYF	TGTGCCACCAGCAACCAGGGAACCGAGCAGTACTTC	TRBJ2-7	-	12	-	TRBV15
CAWTTENRGLLDTQYF	TGTGCCTGGACTACCGAGAACAGGGGGCTATTAGATACGCAGTATTTT	TRBJ2-3	TRBD1	16	-	TRBV30
CASSLGVGGLNLGEQYF	TGTGCCAGCAGCTTGGGGGTCGGGGGGCTCAACTTGGGCGAGCAGTACTTC	TRBJ2-7	-	17	-	TRBV5-5
CASSLDNRGGGFNEQFF	TGTGCCAGCAGCCTAGACAATCGGGGGGGCGGTTTTAATGAGCAGTTCTTC	TRBJ2-1	TRBD2	17	-	TRBV5-5
CATEDRGRNYGYTF	TGTGCCACGGAAGACAGGGGGCGGAACTATGGCTACACCTTC	TRBJ1-2	TRBD1	14	-	TRBV6-5
CASSALGTMVPDTQYF	TGTGCCAGCAGTGCACTCGGGACAATGGTTCCAGATACGCAGTATTTT	TRBJ2-3	-	16	-	TRBV2
CASSPTGIELLDTQYF	TGTGCCAGCAGCCCAACAGGGATTGAGTTGCTGGATACGCAGTATTTT	TRBJ2-3	-	16	-	TRBV7-2
CASSLEDRDYEQYF	TGTGCCAGCAGCTTAGAAGACAGGGACTACGAGCAGTACTTC	TRBJ2-7	TRBD1	14	-	TRBV7-9
CASSYLEYNTEAFF	TGTGCCAGCAGTTACTTGGAGTACAACACTGAAGCTTTCTTT	TRBJ1-1	-	14	-	TRBV6-5
CAWSVRGGETQYF	TGTGCCTGGAGTGTAAGGGGGGGGGAGACCCAGTACTTC	TRBJ2-5	-	13	few	TRBV30
CASTPTGGSYEQYF	TGTGCCAGTACCCCGACAGGGGGTTCCTACGAGCAGTACTTC	TRBJ2-7	TRBD1	14	-	TRBV19
CASSLRIPGRDPYNEQFF	TGCGCCAGCAGCTTGAGGATCCCCGGGCGGGATCCCTACAATGAGCAGTTCTTC	TRBJ2-1	-	18	medium-sized	TRBV5-1
CASSLGQGVLNTEAFF	TGTGCCAGCAGCCTAGGACAGGGGGTTTTGAACACTGAAGCTTTCTTT	TRBJ1-1	TRBD1	16	-	TRBV7-2
CASSLYLGHRTDTQYF	TGTGCCAGCAGTTTATATCTGGGACACCGCACAGATACGCAGTATTTT	TRBJ2-3	-	16	-	TRBV27
CASSAQGYNEQFF	TGCGCCAGCAGTGCACAGGGATACAATGAGCAGTTCTTC	TRBJ2-1	-	13	-	TRBV10-2
CASRSSGVITDTQYF	TGTGCCAGCAGGTCTAGCGGGGTGATCACAGATACGCAGTATTTT	TRBJ2-3	TRBD2	15	-	TRBV7-2
CASSFGGGDYEQYF	TGTGCCAGCAGTTTTGGAGGGGGCGACTACGAGCAGTACTTC	TRBJ2-7	-	14	-	TRBV27
CASSLGGQGHEQYF	TGTGCCAGCAGCTTAGGGGGGCAGGGCCACGAGCAGTACTTC	TRBJ2-7	-	14	once	TRBV7-2
CASSQDRENTGELFF	TGCGCCAGCAGCCAAGATCGCGAGAACACCGGGGAGCTGTTTTTT	TRBJ2-2	-	15	-	TRBV4-1
CASMTELSGNTIYF	TGTGCCAGTATGACAGAACTCTCTGGAAACACCATATATTTT	TRBJ1-3	-	14	-	TRBV19
CASGQNTGELFF	TGTGCCAGCGGACAGAACACCGGGGAGCTGTTTTTT	TRBJ2-2	-	12	-	TRBV19
CASSRRAGGQDTQYF	TGCGCCAGCAGTCGCCGGGCGGGGGGGCAAGATACGCAGTATTTT	TRBJ2-3	TRBD2	15	-	TRBV10-2
CASKGRGWYEQYF	TGTGCCAGCAAGGGCAGGGGCTGGTACGAGCAGTACTTC	TRBJ2-7	-	13	-	TRBV2
CASSTADSLIEGYTF	TGTGCCAGCAGCACCGCTGACTCACTAATTGAGGGCTACACCTTC	TRBJ1-2	-	15	-	TRBV11-2
CASRGVDRTEAFF	TGTGCCAGTAGGGGAGTGGACAGGACTGAAGCTTTCTTT	TRBJ1-1	TRBD1	13	-	TRBV19
CASSPRTRKNTEAFF	TGTGCCAGCAGCCCAAGGACAAGGAAGAACACTGAAGCTTTCTTT	TRBJ1-1	-	15	-	TRBV14
CASSVDRGAADTQYF	TGTGCCAGCAGCGTAGATCGGGGGGCGGCAGATACGCAGTATTTT	TRBJ2-3	-	15	-	TRBV9